The clone carrying this T cell receptor (beta chain) was detected once. Clones were sequenced by immunoSEQ multiplex PCR, and TCRdb holds only the in-frame ones, with some missing. The sample yields about 610,000 clones, around 96% seen once. This entry comes from a study of shared clonotypes between healthy human individuals. CD45RO negativity and positive selection for CCR7 defined naive CD8 cells, a population that excluded terminally differentiated effector memory CD45RA+ cells. Germline CDR1 reads MDHEN; CDR2 reads SYDVKM. The CDR3 length is 15 residues. V was shortened by 7 bases and J by 0 bases, with 13 bases between the two germline ends.

The sequence came from a woman aged 30 to 39 in good health. This chain uses TRBV28 with TRBJ1-5; no reliable D call. Sequences were obtained from naive CD8+ T cells sorted from blood. DNA for the CDR3: TGTGCCAGCACCCCAACCTCAGTTAGCAATCAGCCCCAGCATTTT. This sequence encodes CASTPTSVSNQPQHF. Full variable domain (remainder filled in from reference TRBV28 and TRBJ1-5): DVKVTQSSRYLVKRTGEKVFLECVQDMDHENMFWYRQDPGLGLRLIYFSYDVKMKEKGDIPEGYSVSREKKERFSLILESASTNQTSMYLCASTPTSVSNQPQHFGDGTRLSIL.